These T cell receptor beta chains were read from a single sample in a study of radiotherapy plus CTLA-4 blockade in lung cancer. Repertoires were generated with immunoSEQ multiplex PCR, while TCRdb's copy carries only in-frame clones and drops some. The sample lists about 60,000 clones, 70% to 80% occurring once. The sample consisted of peripheral blood, taken from a patient treated with radiotherapy plus ipilimumab. Receptors were obtained from a human donor with non-small cell lung cancer who had a partial response to radiotherapy plus ipilimumab. CDR3s include the opening cysteine and the closing phenylalanine or tryptophan. The order of the fields is V gene, clone size, J gene, D gene, CDR3 protein, CDR3 DNA. A D gene is named only where the DNA matches it firmly. The listing skips clone size in some rows; elsewhere it reads once, few, many or a size class.

TRBV27	few	TRBJ1-5	TRBD1	CASSTQGLGNQPQHF	TGTGCCAGCAGTACACAGGGGCTAGGCAATCAGCCCCAGCATTTT
TRBV6-1	-	TRBJ1-5	TRBD1	CASSERDRVRGQPQHF	TGTGCCAGCAGTGAACGGGACAGGGTGAGAGGTCAGCCCCAGCATTTT
TRBV27	-	TRBJ1-6	-	CASSPYGEGNSPLHF	TGTGCCAGCAGTCCCTACGGGGAGGGTAATTCACCCCTCCACTTT
TRBV6-1	few	TRBJ1-5	TRBD1	CASRNRDSPNQPQHF	TGTGCCAGCAGAAACCGGGACAGTCCCAATCAGCCCCAGCATTTT
TRBV5-8	-	TRBJ2-1	-	CASSSGTGNNEQFF	TGTGCCAGCAGCTCAGGAACAGGTAACAATGAGCAGTTCTTC
TRBV7-2	-	TRBJ1-5	-	CASSLVGTSNQPQHF	TGTGCCAGCAGCTTAGTGGGCACAAGCAATCAGCCCCAGCATTTT
TRBV15	-	TRBJ2-2	TRBD2	CATSREAGTGELFF	TGTGCCACCAGCAGAGAAGCGGGGACCGGGGAGCTGTTTTTT
TRBV10-2	-	TRBJ2-7	TRBD2	CASSGGLAPYEQYF	TGCGCCAGCAGTGGGGGACTAGCGCCCTACGAGCAGTACTTC
TRBV9	-	TRBJ1-2	-	CASSVSNYGYTF	TGTGCCAGCAGTGTCTCCAACTATGGCTACACCTTC
TRBV15	few	TRBJ2-1	-	CATSRGAMNEQFF	TGTGCCACCAGCAGGGGGGCTATGAATGAGCAGTTCTTC
TRBV4-3	-	TRBJ1-2	-	CASSQDGGGYYGYTF	TGCGCCAGCAGCCAAGATGGGGGGGGGTATTACGGCTACACCTTC
TRBV6-1	-	TRBJ2-7	-	CASSFGSSYEQYF	TGTGCCAGCAGTTTTGGCAGCTCCTACGAGCAGTACTTC
TRBV7-9	-	TRBJ2-7	TRBD2	CASSLLAGSAYEQYF	TGTGCCAGCAGCTTACTAGCGGGGAGCGCCTACGAGCAGTACTTC
TRBV11-2	-	TRBJ2-7	-	CASSQRRLYEQYF	TGTGCCAGCAGCCAAAGGAGGCTTTACGAGCAGTACTTC
TRBV9	few	TRBJ2-1	TRBD2	CASSPGLAGYNEQFF	TGTGCCAGCAGCCCGGGACTAGCGGGCTACAATGAGCAGTTCTTC
TRBV6-6	-	TRBJ2-1	TRBD2	CASSLSGGAGEQFF	TGTGCCAGCAGTCTAAGCGGGGGGGCCGGTGAGCAGTTCTTC
TRBV30	-	TRBJ1-3	-	CAWSSETASGNTIYF	TGTGCCTGGAGTAGCGAGACCGCCTCTGGAAACACCATATATTTT
TRBV28	once	TRBJ2-7	TRBD1	CASSSKQGPRYEQYF	TGTGCCAGCAGTTCGAAACAGGGGCCGCGCTACGAGCAGTACTTC
TRBV11-3	-	TRBJ1-2	TRBD1	CASSPGYRGRKGYTF	TGTGCCAGCAGCCCAGGATACAGGGGGAGGAAAGGCTACACCTTC
TRBV27	-	TRBJ1-2	-	CASGMATFHGYTF	TGTGCCAGCGGCATGGCCACCTTCCATGGCTACACCTTC
TRBV6-1	-	TRBJ2-7	-	CASSELANSYEQYF	TGTGCCAGCAGTGAATTGGCCAACTCCTACGAGCAGTACTTC
TRBV6-1	-	TRBJ2-7	-	CASSMTRWHEQYF	TGTGCCAGCAGCATGACTAGGTGGCACGAGCAGTACTTC
TRBV29-1	-	TRBJ2-1	-	CSVGSSPYNEQFF	TGCAGCGTTGGTTCTTCCCCCTACAATGAGCAGTTCTTC
TRBV5-1	few	TRBJ2-7	-	CASSFGAGQRLDEQYF	TGCGCCAGCAGCTTTGGCGCTGGACAGCGCCTAGACGAGCAGTACTTC
TRBV6-1	-	TRBJ1-1	TRBD1	CASSEPRGHGEAFF	TGTGCCAGCAGTGAACCCAGGGGGCATGGTGAAGCTTTCTTT
TRBV9	-	TRBJ2-7	TRBD2	CASSRGAGGVYEQYF	TGTGCCAGCAGCCGCGGGGCCGGGGGGGTCTACGAGCAGTACTTC
TRBV30	-	TRBJ1-4	-	CAWSVGGKLFF	TGTGCCTGGAGTGTGGGGGGAAAACTGTTTTTT
TRBV7-6	-	TRBJ2-7	-	CASSVAQGGYEQYF	TGTGCCAGCAGCGTAGCCCAGGGTGGCTACGAGCAGTACTTC
TRBV15	-	TRBJ2-6	-	CATSRDRGWGGDNSGANVLTF	TGTGCCACCAGCAGAGACCGGGGCTGGGGAGGTGATAACTCTGGGGCCAACGTCCTGACTTTC
TRBV10-1	-	TRBJ2-1	-	CASSRGSNEQFF	TGCGCCAGCTCCCGTGGGAGCAATGAGCAGTTCTTC
TRBV5-1	-	TRBJ1-1	-	CASSLAGMNTEAFF	TGCGCCAGCAGCTTGGCCGGGATGAACACTGAAGCTTTCTTT
TRBV7-6	-	TRBJ1-1	-	CASSLRPQGGEAFF	TGTGCCAGCAGCTTAAGGCCCCAGGGTGGAGAAGCTTTCTTT
TRBV6-6	few	TRBJ1-5	TRBD1	CASSSDRVIGNQPQHF	TGTGCCAGCAGCTCCGACAGGGTAATTGGCAATCAGCCCCAGCATTTT
TRBV5-3	-	TRBJ1-5	TRBD1	CARRDDRGCNQPQHF	TGTGCCAGAAGGGATGACAGGGGGTGCAATCAGCCCCAGCATTTT
TRBV5-1	-	TRBJ2-7	TRBD1	CASSSGQGSYEQYF	TGCGCCAGCAGCTCGGGACAGGGGAGCTACGAGCAGTACTTC